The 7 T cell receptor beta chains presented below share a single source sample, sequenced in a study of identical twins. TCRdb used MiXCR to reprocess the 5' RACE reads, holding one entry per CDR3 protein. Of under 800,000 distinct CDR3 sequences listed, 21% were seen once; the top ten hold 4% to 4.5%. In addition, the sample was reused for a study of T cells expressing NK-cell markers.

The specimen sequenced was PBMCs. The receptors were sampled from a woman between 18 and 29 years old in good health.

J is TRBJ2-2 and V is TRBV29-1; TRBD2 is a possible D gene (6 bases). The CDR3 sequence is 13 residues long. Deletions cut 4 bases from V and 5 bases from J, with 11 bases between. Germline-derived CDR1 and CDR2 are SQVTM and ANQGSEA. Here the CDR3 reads CSVGSRGTGELFF. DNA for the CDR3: TGCAGCGTTGGAAGCCGGGGGACCGGGGAGCTGTTTTTT.

Written as DNA, the CDR3 is TGTGCCAGCAGTTACTCGATCGGGGCGGGGGAGACCCAGTACTTC. Protein sequence: CASSYSIGAGETQYF. This chain uses TRBV6-5 with TRBJ2-5; tentative D call: TRBD2 (6 bases). The germline V gene encodes CDR1 MNHEY and CDR2 SVGAGI. The CDR3 totals 15 residues. The V gene lost 0 bases and the J gene lost 5 bases, with 13 bases spanning the gap.

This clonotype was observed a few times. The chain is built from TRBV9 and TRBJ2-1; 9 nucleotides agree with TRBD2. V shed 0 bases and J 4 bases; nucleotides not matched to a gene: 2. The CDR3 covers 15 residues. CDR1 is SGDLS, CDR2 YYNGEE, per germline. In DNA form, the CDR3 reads TGTGCCAGCAGCGTAGATGCGGGAGGGTACAATGAGCAGTTCTTC. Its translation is CASSVDAGGYNEQFF.

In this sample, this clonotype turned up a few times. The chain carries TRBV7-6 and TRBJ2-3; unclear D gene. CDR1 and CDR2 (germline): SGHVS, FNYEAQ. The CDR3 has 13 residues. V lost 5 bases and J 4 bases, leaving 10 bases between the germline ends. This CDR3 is CASSPRTPDTQYF. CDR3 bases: TGTGCCAGCAGCCCCCGGACCCCAGATACGCAGTATTTT.

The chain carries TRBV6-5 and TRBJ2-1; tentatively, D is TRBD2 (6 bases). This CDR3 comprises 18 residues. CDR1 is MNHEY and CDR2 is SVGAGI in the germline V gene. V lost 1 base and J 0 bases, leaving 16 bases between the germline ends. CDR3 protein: CASSYFRSGVSSYNEQFF. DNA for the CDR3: TGTGCCAGCAGTTACTTTCGTTCGGGGGTGAGCTCCTACAATGAGCAGTTCTTC.

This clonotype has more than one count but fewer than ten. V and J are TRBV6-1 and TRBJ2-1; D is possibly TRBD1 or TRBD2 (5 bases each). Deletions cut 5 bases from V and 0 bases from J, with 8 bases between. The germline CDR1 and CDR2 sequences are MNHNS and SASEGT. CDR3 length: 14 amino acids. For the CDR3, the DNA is TGTGCCAGCAGTACGGGACGCTCCTACAATGAGCAGTTCTTC. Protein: CASSTGRSYNEQFF.

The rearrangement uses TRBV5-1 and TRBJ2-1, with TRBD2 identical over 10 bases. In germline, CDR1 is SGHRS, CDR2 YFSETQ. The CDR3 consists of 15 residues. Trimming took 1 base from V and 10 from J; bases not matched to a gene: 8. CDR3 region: CASSLSPAGGREQFF. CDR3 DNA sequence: TGCGCCAGCAGCTTGTCCCCAGCGGGAGGGAGAGAGCAGTTCTTC.